This TCR beta chain derives from a study of shared clonotypes between healthy human individuals. The germline gives CDR1 MNHNY, CDR2 SVGAGI (reference sequence). The CDR3 is 15 residues long. V was clipped by 6 bases and J by 2 bases, with 14 bases between them. Deep was the level at which the assay was run. Method: immunoSEQ multiplex PCR; TCRdb's copy keeps in-frame clones and lacks some. The data hold around 500,000 clones, with about four fifths observed a single time. The rearrangement uses TRBV6-6 and TRBJ1-3; the D is unclear. The receptor's source is a woman aged 40-49 years in good health. Some clones in this sample may be carry-over from other donors' samples. Input material: PBMCs. The CDR3 protein is CASRLTESPGNTIYF. Written as DNA, the CDR3 is TGTGCCAGCAGGCTCACCGAAAGCCCTGGAAACACCATATATTTT.